The rows below give T cell receptor beta chains drawn from one sample of a study of human T cells and chemical hapten exposure. TCRdb fed the RACE reads into MiXCR, producing one record per CDR3 protein. The sample records roughly 100,000 distinct CDR3 sequences, 9% to 15% being singletons. The material was whole blood, obtained in connection with sensitization to the hapten diphenylcyclopropenone (DPC). The receptor set was obtained from a woman between 45 and 60 years old with alopecia areata. Some clones in this sample may be carry-over from other donors' samples. The CDR3 runs from the conserved cysteine through the conserved F or W. Fields, in order: J gene, D gene, V gene, clone size, CDR3 protein, CDR3 DNA. D genes are given only for firm matches. Only part of the rows carry a size: once, few, many, or a class if the clone is expanded.

TRBJ2-5 | - | TRBV9 | many | CASSGSEETQYF | TGTGCCAGCAGTGGGTCAGAAGAGACCCAGTACTTC
TRBJ1-4 | TRBD1 | TRBV4-3 | few | CASSPGQGLLNEKLFF | TGCGCCAGCAGTCCGGGACAGGGACTTCTTAATGAAAAACTGTTTTTT
TRBJ1-2 | - | TRBV20-1 | few | CSARAGDGYTF | TGCAGTGCTAGGGCAGGGGACGGCTACACCTTC
TRBJ1-2 | - | TRBV12-3/TRBV12-4 | - | CASSRQDLHGYTF | TGTGCCAGCAGTCGACAGGACTTGCATGGCTACACCTTC
TRBJ2-2 | TRBD2 | TRBV6-5 | - | CASMAGGLTGELFF | TGTGCCAGCATGGCGGGGGGGCTCACCGGGGAGCTGTTTTTT
TRBJ2-6 | - | TRBV19 | many | CASRLSGANVLTF | TGTGCCAGCAGGTTATCTGGGGCCAACGTCCTGACTTTC
TRBJ1-4 | - | TRBV5-5 | - | CASSSGGLWTNEKLFF | TGTGCCAGCAGCTCGGGGGGATTGTGGACTAATGAAAAACTGTTTTTT
TRBJ2-5 | - | TRBV11-1 | few | CASSAAETQYF | TGTGCCAGCAGCGCAGCTGAGACCCAGTACTTC
TRBJ1-1 | - | TRBV29-1 | many | CSARQMNTEAFF | TGCAGCGCCCGACAGATGAACACTGAAGCTTTCTTT
TRBJ2-7 | TRBD1 | TRBV28 | - | CASIGALGDRGRGEQYF | TGTGCCAGCATTGGCGCTCTTGGGGACAGGGGGCGCGGCGAGCAGTACTTC
TRBJ2-7 | TRBD1 | TRBV7-9 | - | CASSRGDRWKYF | TGTGCCAGCAGCCGAGGGGACAGGTGGAAGTACTTC
TRBJ1-1 | - | TRBV19 | - | CASSMATATEAFF | TGTGCCAGTAGTATGGCAACCGCCACTGAAGCTTTCTTT
TRBJ2-7 | - | TRBV20-1 | many | CSASGPIDRYEQYF | TGCAGTGCTAGTGGCCCGATCGACCGCTACGAGCAGTACTTC
TRBJ2-1 | TRBD1 | TRBV7-2 | few | CASSARQGVQFF | TGTGCCAGCAGCGCCCGACAGGGCGTGCAGTTCTTC
TRBJ1-1 | - | TRBV7-2 | - | CASSLVEDTEAFF | TGTGCCAGCAGCTTAGTTGAGGACACTGAAGCTTTCTTT
TRBJ2-1 | TRBD2 | TRBV7-2 | - | CASSLWTRGFYNEQFF | TGTGCCAGCAGCTTATGGACTAGAGGGTTTTACAATGAGCAGTTCTTC
TRBJ2-1 | TRBD2 | TRBV11-2 | - | CASSSGASSGHYNEQFF | TGTGCCAGCAGCTCCGGTGCGAGTAGCGGGCACTACAATGAGCAGTTCTTC
TRBJ2-3 | - | TRBV7-6 | many | CASSLAPGEDTQYF | TGTGCCAGCAGCTTAGCCCCGGGCGAGGATACGCAGTATTTT